This TCR beta chain was found in a study of shared clonotypes between healthy human individuals. Study-level points and caveats: Among several donors, roughly 5% of naive CD4 clonotypes were found in common.

This clone was found a few times. Its antigen is unidentified. Generated by immunoSEQ multiplex PCR, the TCRdb table keeps only in-frame clones and is missing some. The repertoire consists of a few hundred thousand clones, with around four fifths occurring once and the leading ten covering more than 9%. This receptor was obtained from a man younger than 40 in good health. Material for sequencing was memory CD4+ T cells sorted from blood. The sample's subset: CD45RA-negative fraction.

CDR3 sequence reads: CASSPTGEGSYNEQFF. The DNA for the CDR3 is TGCGCCAGCAGCCCGACAGGGGAGGGCTCCTACAATGAGCAGTTCTTC. The chain uses TRBV5-1 and TRBJ2-1; TRBD1 is a possible D gene (8 bases). The CDR3 consists of 16 residues. With 4 bases removed from V and 0 bases from J, the gap between germline ends came to 14 bases. The germline V gene encodes CDR1 SGHRS and CDR2 YFSETQ.